Listed below are T cell receptor beta chains from one sample, sequenced in a study of T cell repertoires in aging, cancer and after chemotherapy. TCRdb re-called the multiplex PCR reads with MiXCR, one entry per CDR3 protein. This sample has about 15,000 distinct CDR3 sequences, with 45% to 55% found just once. Sequencing input: blood. These receptors were collected from a human donor in good health. CDR3s include the opening cysteine and the closing phenylalanine or tryptophan. A D gene is named only where the DNA matches it firmly. A clone size is listed for some rows: how often the clone was seen (once, few, many), or a class if it is expanded.

TGTGCCAGCTCACCGGGAACCGGACTAGCGAACTACAATGAGCAGTTCTTC	CASSPGTGLANYNEQFF	TRBV18	TRBJ2-1	TRBD2	-	17
TGTGCCAGTAGTAGCGGGGCAGTAAGCTCCTACGAGCAGTACTTC	CASSSGAVSSYEQYF	TRBV19	TRBJ2-7	-	-	15
TGCAGCGTGCTCGTCGGGGGCACAGATACGCAGTATTTT	CSVLVGGTDTQYF	TRBV29-1	TRBJ2-3	-	medium-sized	13
TGTGCCAGCAGTGACAGACCCGCGAACACCGGGGAGCTGTTTTTT	CASSDRPANTGELFF	TRBV6-4	TRBJ2-2	-	few	15
TGTGCCAGCACCGCAGGACAGGGGGCACCCTACGAGCAGTACTTC	CASTAGQGAPYEQYF	TRBV6-1	TRBJ2-7	TRBD1	few	15
TGCAGCGTTGAGGGTCAACAGGGACGGTTGAACACTGAAGCTTTCTTT	CSVEGQQGRLNTEAFF	TRBV29-1	TRBJ1-1	-	-	16
TGTGCCAGCAGTCTGATGAGAGGGGCCAACGTCCTGACTTTC	CASSLMRGANVLTF	TRBV12-3/TRBV12-4	TRBJ2-6	-	few	14
TGTGCCAGCAGCCAATCACCGGGACAGGGGGAGGATACGCAGTATTTT	CASSQSPGQGEDTQYF	TRBV12-3/TRBV12-4	TRBJ2-3	TRBD1	-	16
TGTGCCAGCACCAGAACTCGGCTAGCGAGGAACACCGGGGAGCTGTTTTTT	CASTRTRLARNTGELFF	TRBV6-5	TRBJ2-2	-	few	17
TGTGCCAGCAGCTTAGACCTCCACGAGCAGTACTTC	CASSLDLHEQYF	TRBV11-1	TRBJ2-7	-	-	12
TGTGCCTGGAGGAAGGGGCCCTACGAGCAGTACTTC	CAWRKGPYEQYF	TRBV30	TRBJ2-7	-	few	12
TGTGCCAGCAGTTATAGGGGCAATGAGCAGTTCTTC	CASSYRGNEQFF	TRBV6-2/TRBV6-3	TRBJ2-1	-	-	12
TGTGCCAGCAGCTTAACGGGTTACACCGGGGAGCTGTTTTTT	CASSLTGYTGELFF	TRBV19	TRBJ2-2	-	once	14
TGTGCCAGCAGTTTACCCAATCAGCCCCAGCATTTT	CASSLPNQPQHF	TRBV27	TRBJ1-5	-	-	12
TGTGCCAGCCGGGACAGGGGTTCGGCAGATACGCAGTATTTT	CASRDRGSADTQYF	TRBV19	TRBJ2-3	TRBD1	few	14
TGTGCCAGTAGAGGGTTCTACGAGCAGTACTTC	CASRGFYEQYF	TRBV19	TRBJ2-7	-	few	11
TGTGCCAGCAGCTTAATAGGTGGGGGCACTGAAGCTTTCTTT	CASSLIGGGTEAFF	TRBV11-1	TRBJ1-1	-	few	14
TGTGCCAGCAGCTCTTTATTTAGGGGATCTGGGGCCAACGTCCTGACTTTC	CASSSLFRGSGANVLTF	TRBV5-6	TRBJ2-6	-	few	17
TGTGCCAGCAGCCGAGAGGGACAGGGCAGGATTGAGCAGTTCTTC	CASSREGQGRIEQFF	TRBV5-6	TRBJ2-1	TRBD1	-	15
TGTGCCTGGAGTGGGACCGGGACAGGAGGATTCTTC	CAWSGTGTGGFF	TRBV30	TRBJ2-1	TRBD1	-	12
TGTGCCAGTAGGCGGACTAGCGGGAGAGGTTGGGAGACCCAGTACTTC	CASRRTSGRGWETQYF	TRBV19	TRBJ2-5	TRBD2	-	16
TGTGCCAGCAGTCCCCCCGGAGCCCGCACAGATACGCAGTATTTT	CASSPPGARTDTQYF	TRBV27	TRBJ2-3	-	-	15
TGTGCCAGCAGTTATAGCGGGAGGCCACAAGAGACCCAGTACTTC	CASSYSGRPQETQYF	TRBV6-5	TRBJ2-5	TRBD2	-	15
TGTGCCAGCAGTCCGTCTAGCGGGGCCTTGGGACACAATGAGCAGTTCTTC	CASSPSSGALGHNEQFF	TRBV6-5	TRBJ2-1	TRBD2	-	17
TGTGCCAGCAGTTACACGGGACCACCCTACGAGCAGTACTTC	CASSYTGPPYEQYF	TRBV6-5	TRBJ2-7	-	-	14
TGTGCCAGCAGTCCGCCGACTAGAGGGTGGGAGACCCAGTACTTC	CASSPPTRGWETQYF	TRBV12-3/TRBV12-4	TRBJ2-5	-	few	15
TGCAGCGTTGACGGACAGGGGGTCGGAAACACCATATATTTT	CSVDGQGVGNTIYF	TRBV29-1	TRBJ1-3	TRBD1	-	14
TGCAGCGCCGGACAGGGGGCCTACGAGCAGTACTTC	CSAGQGAYEQYF	TRBV29-1	TRBJ2-7	TRBD1	few	12
TGTGCCATCAGTGAGGGACTAGCGGGAGCTACCTACGAGCAGTACTTC	CAISEGLAGATYEQYF	TRBV10-3	TRBJ2-7	TRBD2	-	16
TGCAGCGTTCTAGGGAACGGGAACACTGAAGCTTTCTTT	CSVLGNGNTEAFF	TRBV29-1	TRBJ1-1	-	few	13
TGTGCCAGTAGCGTCGACAGGGCCGATCAAGAGACCCAGTACTTC	CASSVDRADQETQYF	TRBV19	TRBJ2-5	TRBD1	few	15
TGTGCCAGCAGTTCAAGGGGAGGCGACACCGGGGAGCTGTTTTTT	CASSSRGGDTGELFF	TRBV19	TRBJ2-2	-	-	15
TGTGCCAGCATCGAGGGCGGGAACACTGAAGCTTTCTTT	CASIEGGNTEAFF	TRBV5-6	TRBJ1-1	-	-	13
TGTGCCAGCAGCTTGGACCCGAATTCTATTCGGGAGGCGGTCTCCTACGAGCAGTACTTC	CASSLDPNSIREAVSYEQYF	TRBV5-5	TRBJ2-7	TRBD2	-	20
TGTGCCAGCAGCCGAACAACCCCCGGGACTAGCGGGACCTACGAGCAGTACTTC	CASSRTTPGTSGTYEQYF	TRBV6-5	TRBJ2-7	TRBD2	few	18
TGTGCCAGCAGCCGAAGACAGGGGGTCGCAGATACGCAGTATTTT	CASSRRQGVADTQYF	TRBV12-3/TRBV12-4	TRBJ2-3	TRBD1	-	15
TGCAGCGTCAACGGGGGGGTCGACCACTACAATGAGCAGTTCTTC	CSVNGGVDHYNEQFF	TRBV29-1	TRBJ2-1	TRBD2	medium-sized	15
TGTGCCAGTACCCCACGATTACTATTCGGAAACACCATATATTTT	CASTPRLLFGNTIYF	TRBV19	TRBJ1-3	-	-	15
TGTGCCAGCAGCGCGAAAGGGGGCACCGGGGAGCTGTTTTTT	CASSAKGGTGELFF	TRBV6-6	TRBJ2-2	-	-	14
TGTGCCAGCAGTTCTAGCGGGAGGGTTGGTGATACGCAGTATTTT	CASSSSGRVGDTQYF	TRBV6-6	TRBJ2-3	TRBD2	-	15
TGTGCCAGCAGCCCAGGGGTAGCGGGGTGGTTGGACAATGAGCAGTTCTTC	CASSPGVAGWLDNEQFF	TRBV12-3/TRBV12-4	TRBJ2-1	TRBD2	-	17
TGTGCCAGCAGTTGGGGGAGCGCGAACACCGGGGAGCTGTTTTTT	CASSWGSANTGELFF	TRBV12-3/TRBV12-4	TRBJ2-2	-	-	15
TGTGCCAGCAGCCGCGGTTTGCAGGCCTCGGGGGAGACCCAGTACTTC	CASSRGLQASGETQYF	TRBV27	TRBJ2-5	-	-	16
TGTGCCATCAGTGGCGGGACAGGGGCGTCTGAAGCTTTCTTT	CAISGGTGASEAFF	TRBV10-3	TRBJ1-1	TRBD1	-	14
TGTGCCAGCAGTCGCCCTCCCGGGACAGCTATTCAAGAGACCCAGTACTTC	CASSRPPGTAIQETQYF	TRBV6-1	TRBJ2-5	TRBD1	-	17
TGTGCCAGCAGTGGAGGGGACAGGAGGAACACCGGGGAGCTGTTTTTT	CASSGGDRRNTGELFF	TRBV6-6	TRBJ2-2	TRBD1	-	16
TGTGCCAGTAGTACCTTTTCGGGTCAGCCCCAGCATTTT	CASSTFSGQPQHF	TRBV19	TRBJ1-5	-	few	13
TGTGCCTCTAAGAGACAGATGAACACTGAAGCTTTCTTT	CASKRQMNTEAFF	TRBV19	TRBJ1-1	-	-	13
TGCAGCGAGGGGGGAGGCTACACCTTC	CSEGGGYTF	TRBV29-1	TRBJ1-2	-	-	9
TGTGCCAGTAGTAGGTCGCTAGCGGGAGTCATCGTTTCGGATACGCAGTATTTT	CASSRSLAGVIVSDTQYF	TRBV19	TRBJ2-3	TRBD2	once	18
TGTGCCAGTAGTAGACTAGCGTCTAGCACAGATACGCAGTATTTT	CASSRLASSTDTQYF	TRBV19	TRBJ2-3	TRBD2	few	15
TGTGCCAGCAGCCCGGGGGGGACCGAGCAGTACTTC	CASSPGGTEQYF	TRBV5-5	TRBJ2-7	TRBD2	-	12
TGTGCCAGCAGGCTGACAGAGATCGGGGAGCTGTTTTTT	CASRLTEIGELFF	TRBV6-6	TRBJ2-2	-	few	13
TGTGCCAGCTCACCCGACAGGGTCCACGAGCAGTACTTC	CASSPDRVHEQYF	TRBV18	TRBJ2-7	TRBD1	-	13
TGTGCCAGCAGGCGGGCAGCCTACGAGCAGTACTTC	CASRRAAYEQYF	TRBV27	TRBJ2-7	-	-	12
TGCAGCGTTGAAGTTCCGACAGGGGGCATAGCTGAGCAGTTCTTC	CSVEVPTGGIAEQFF	TRBV29-1	TRBJ2-1	TRBD1	few	15
TGTGCCAGCAGCTCAACCCAGTCGCTCTCCTACGAGCAGTACTTC	CASSSTQSLSYEQYF	TRBV11-1	TRBJ2-7	-	few	15
TGTGCCAGCAGTGATGCTGCAGATACGCAGTATTTT	CASSDAADTQYF	TRBV6-1	TRBJ2-3	-	few	12